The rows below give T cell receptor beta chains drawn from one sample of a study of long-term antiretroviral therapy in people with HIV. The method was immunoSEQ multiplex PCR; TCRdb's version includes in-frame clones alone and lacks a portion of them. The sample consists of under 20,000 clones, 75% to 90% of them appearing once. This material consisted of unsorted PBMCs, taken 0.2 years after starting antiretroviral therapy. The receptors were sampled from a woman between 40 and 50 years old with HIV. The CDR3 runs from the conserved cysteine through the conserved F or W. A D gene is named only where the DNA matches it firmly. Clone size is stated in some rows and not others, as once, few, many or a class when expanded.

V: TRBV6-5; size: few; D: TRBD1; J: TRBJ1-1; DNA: TGTGCCAGCAGTTCCTCAGGGGGCATGGACACTGAAGCTTTCTTT; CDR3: CASSSSGGMDTEAFF
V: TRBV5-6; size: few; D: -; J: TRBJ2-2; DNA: TGTGCCAGCAGCTCCGGATCAAACACCGGGGAGCTGTTTTTT; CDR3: CASSSGSNTGELFF
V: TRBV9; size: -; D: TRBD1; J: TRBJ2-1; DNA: TGTGCCAGCAGCGCTCCTGGACAGGGTGTATACAATGAGCAGTTCTTC; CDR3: CASSAPGQGVYNEQFF
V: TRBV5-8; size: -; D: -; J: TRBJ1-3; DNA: TGTGCCAGCAGACTGAGCTCTGGAAACACCATATATTTT; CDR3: CASRLSSGNTIYF
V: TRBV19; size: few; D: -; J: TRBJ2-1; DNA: TGTGCCAGTAGTATTTTGGCAGGGGGGAATGAGCAGTTCTTC; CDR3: CASSILAGGNEQFF
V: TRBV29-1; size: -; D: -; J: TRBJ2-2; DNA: TGCAGCTTCGACACCGGAGGCGGGGAGCTGTTTTTT; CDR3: CSFDTGGGELFF
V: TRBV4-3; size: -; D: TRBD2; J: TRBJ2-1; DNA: TGCGCCAGCAGCCAAGATGGAGGACTAGCGGGGGCCTACAATGAGCAGTTCTTC; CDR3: CASSQDGGLAGAYNEQFF
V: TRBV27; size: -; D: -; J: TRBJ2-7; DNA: TGTGCCAGCAGTTTAGGGGCCTACTACGAGCAGTACTTC; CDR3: CASSLGAYYEQYF
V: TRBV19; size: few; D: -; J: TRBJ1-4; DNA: TGTGCCAGTAGTTGGACAGTAAATGAAAAACTGTTTTTT; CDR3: CASSWTVNEKLFF
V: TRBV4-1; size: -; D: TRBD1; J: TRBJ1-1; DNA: TGCGCCAGCAGCCAGGGACAGGGACCTATGAACACTGAAGCTTTCTTT; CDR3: CASSQGQGPMNTEAFF
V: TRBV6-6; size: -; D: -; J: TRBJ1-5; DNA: TGTGCCAGCAGTTACATGGGCTTGGACAATCAGCCCCAGCATTTT; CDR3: CASSYMGLDNQPQHF
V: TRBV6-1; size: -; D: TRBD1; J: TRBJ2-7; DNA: TGTGCCAGCAGTGAGGGACAGGGTTTTCTCGAGCAGTACTTC; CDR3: CASSEGQGFLEQYF
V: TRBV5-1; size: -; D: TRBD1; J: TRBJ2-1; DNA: TGCGCCAGCAGCTGGACAGGGCATACCGACAATGAGCAGTTCTTC; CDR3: CASSWTGHTDNEQFF
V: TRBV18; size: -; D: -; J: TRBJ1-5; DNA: TGTGCCAGCTCACCACCAAACAGTGACAATCAGCCCCAGCATTTT; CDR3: CASSPPNSDNQPQHF
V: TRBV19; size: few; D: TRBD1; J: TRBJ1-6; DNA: TGTGCCAGTAGTAGCGGGGGACAGCGAGGGTCACCCCTCCACTTT; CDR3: CASSSGGQRGSPLHF
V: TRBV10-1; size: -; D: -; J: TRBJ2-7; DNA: TGCGCCAGCAGCGACGGCGCGTCCGGCTCCTACGAGCAGTACTTC; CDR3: CASSDGASGSYEQYF
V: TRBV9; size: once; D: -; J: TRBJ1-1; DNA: TGTGCCAGCAGCGTAGGGTGGGGGGGCAGTACTGAAGCTTTCTTT; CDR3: CASSVGWGGSTEAFF
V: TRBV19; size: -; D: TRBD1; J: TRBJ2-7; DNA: TGTGCCAGTAGTATCGGGACAGGAACCTACGAGCAGTACTTC; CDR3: CASSIGTGTYEQYF
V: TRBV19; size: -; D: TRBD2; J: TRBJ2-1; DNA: TGTGCCAGTAGGGCTAGCGGGAGCCCCTGGGAGCAGTTCTTC; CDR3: CASRASGSPWEQFF
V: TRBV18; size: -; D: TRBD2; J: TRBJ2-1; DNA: TGTGCCAGCTCACCACCGCGGGGGGTAAGGGACAATGAGCAGTTCTTC; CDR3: CASSPPRGVRDNEQFF
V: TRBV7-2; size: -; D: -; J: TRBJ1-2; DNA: TGTGCCAGCAGCCCCAGGGTGGGAGACTATGGCTACACCTTC; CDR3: CASSPRVGDYGYTF
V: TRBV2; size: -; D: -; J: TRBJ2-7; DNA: TGTGCCAGCAGTGAAGCTGTCCATACCCGCTACGAGCAGTACTTC; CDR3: CASSEAVHTRYEQYF
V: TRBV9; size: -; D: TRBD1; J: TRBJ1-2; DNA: TGTGCCAGCAGCGTAGAGGGGGCCTACTTCGCTAACTATGGCTACACCTTC; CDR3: CASSVEGAYFANYGYTF
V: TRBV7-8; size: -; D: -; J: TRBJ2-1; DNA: TGTGCCAGCAGCCCCCTAGGGGCGGAGGGTGAGCAGTTCTTC; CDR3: CASSPLGAEGEQFF
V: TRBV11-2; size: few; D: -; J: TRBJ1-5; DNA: TGTGCCAGCAGCGCACCCGCAGGCAGTAGCAATCAGCCCCAGCATTTT; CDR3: CASSAPAGSSNQPQHF
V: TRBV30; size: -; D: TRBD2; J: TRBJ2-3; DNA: TGTGCCTGGAGCCTAGCGGGAGGCGGAGATACGCAGTATTTT; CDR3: CAWSLAGGGDTQYF
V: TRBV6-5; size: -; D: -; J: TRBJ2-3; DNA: TGTGCCAGCAGTTATGCATGGGGGGGGGCCACAGATACGCAGTATTTT; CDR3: CASSYAWGGATDTQYF
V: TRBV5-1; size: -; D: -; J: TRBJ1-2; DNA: TGCGCCAGCAGCTTGGAATCAGGGCTCCATGGCTACACCTTC; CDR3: CASSLESGLHGYTF
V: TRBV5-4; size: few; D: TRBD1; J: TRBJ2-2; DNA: TGTGCCAGCAGCTCCTGGACAGGGGTCAACACCGGGGAGCTGTTTTTT; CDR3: CASSSWTGVNTGELFF